This is a list of T cell receptor beta chains from one sample in a study of T cell repertoires in cytomegalovirus infection. Using its own MiXCR run on the reads, TCRdb lists one record per CDR3 protein. The sample lists 350,000 to 550,000 distinct CDR3 sequences; roughly a third were seen once. The specimen was PBMCs. These receptors were collected from a human donor in good health (CMV status not recorded). Some clones in this sample may be carry-over from other donors' samples. CDR3s leave out the opening cysteine and the closing phenylalanine or tryptophan.

V gene	CDR3 length	J gene	CDR3 protein
TRBV19	16	TRBJ2-2	ASTSPPRTERNTGELF
TRBV7-8	12	TRBJ2-5	ASSFGQGAETQY
TRBV7-2	14	TRBJ1-4	ASSEEWPGGTEKLF
TRBV7-8	12	TRBJ2-4	ASSLGQGMNIQY
TRBV29-1	11	TRBJ1-3	SATGLSGNTIY
TRBV7-2	15	TRBJ2-3	ASSLFRTQLRTDTQY
TRBV6-5	13	TRBJ1-3	ASRPTASSGNTIY
TRBV7-2	14	TRBJ1-2	ASSPLGKGGSYGYT
TRBV10-3	10	TRBJ1-1	AISESDIEAF
TRBV27	12	TRBJ1-1	ASSPRDIRKEAF
TRBV12-3/TRBV12-4	13	TRBJ1-1	ASTPRGMGGTEAF
TRBV2	11	TRBJ2-1	ASREDRANEQF
TRBV24-1	14	TRBJ2-3	ATSDWTGGRADTQY
TRBV6-8	11	TRBJ2-5	ASRTPGQETQY
TRBV20-1	14	TRBJ2-1	SASPSMASLFDEQF
TRBV5-1	12	TRBJ1-1	ASSPGLGHTEAF